The 14 T cell receptor beta chains given below trace back to one sample, sequenced in a study of T cells in Graves' hyperthyroidism and ophthalmopathy. The source material, RNA transcripts, was used to amplify TCR beta CDR3 regions. HTBI primers drove first-round RT-PCR of the TCR CDR3. MiXCR, applied by TCRdb to the multiplex PCR reads, yields one record per CDR3 protein. The sample has 300,000 to 450,000 distinct CDR3 sequences, 15% to 19% seen once. Sequenced input: blood. Source of these receptors: a woman between 18 and 30 years old with Graves' hyperthyroidism that later progressed to Graves' ophthalmopathy.

Many counts were recorded for this clonotype. The chain couples TRBV7-9 to TRBJ2-1, with a possible D match to TRBD1 (6 bases). Trimming pared 5 bases from V and 5 bases from J, leaving 16 bases between. CDR3 length: 15 amino acids. CDR1 is SEHNR, CDR2 FQNEAQ, per germline (reference sequence). CDR3 in DNA: TGTGCCAGCAGCCGTTGGGCAGGGGCCGACAATGAGCAGTTCTTC. Protein: CASSRWAGADNEQFF.

This clonotype was seen more than once but under ten times. One base away lies a much larger clone, so this may be a sequencing read error. J is TRBJ2-7 and V is TRBV28, with a weak D call TRBD2 (6 bases). The V gene lost 2 bases and the J gene lost 2 bases, with 10 bases spanning the gap. The germline V gene encodes CDR1 MDHEN and CDR2 SYDVKM. There are 14 residues in the CDR3. In DNA, the CDR3 is TGTGCCAGCAGTTTAATCGAGCGGGCCTACGAGCAGTACTTC. Translating it yields CASSLIERAYEQYF.

The chain has TRBV2 and TRBJ2-3; D possibly matches TRBD1 or TRBD2 (6 bases each). The CDR3 is 15 residues long. Germline-derived CDR1 and CDR2 are SNHLY and FYNNEI. The ends were cut back, 6 bases at V and 1 base at J, with 14 bases in the middle. CDR3 bases: TGTGCCAGCAGCGTAGACGGGGGCGGCACAGATACGCAGTATTTT. Its protein is CASSVDGGGTDTQYF.

This clonotype has at least ten counts. The chain uses TRBV28 and TRBJ1-5, with 7 bases aligning to TRBD1. V dropped 5 bases and J dropped 3; count of bases not matched to a gene: 16. The V gene's germline CDR1 is MDHEN and CDR2 SYDVKM. The CDR3 is made up of 18 amino acids. CDR3 protein: CASSPMLGTDGFNQPQHF. In nucleotides, the CDR3 is TGTGCCAGCAGTCCCATGTTGGGGACAGACGGATTCAATCAGCCCCAGCATTTT.

Comments on this clonotype: Possible read error: a much larger clone is one base away. The J gene is TRBJ2-1, the V gene TRBV29-1, with unresolved D. The germline gives CDR1 SQVTM, CDR2 ANQGSEA. This CDR3 has 15 amino acids. The CDR3 bases are TGCGGCGCCCCTGTCGGCACGGTGCGGATCAATGAGCAGTTCTTC. It is translated as CGAPVGTVRINEQFF.

The chain links TRBV28 to TRBJ2-7, with D perhaps matching TRBD2 (5 bases). From germline, CDR1 is MDHEN and CDR2 SYDVKM. Trimming pared 4 bases from V and 1 base from J, leaving 8 bases between. The CDR3 is 13 residues long. The CDR3 region is CASSSRRSYEQYF. The CDR3 bases are TGTGCCAGCAGTTCCCGGAGGTCCTACGAGCAGTACTTC.

The rearrangement joins TRBV24-1 to TRBJ2-2; tentative D call: TRBD2 (5 bases). V was shortened by 4 bases and J by 13 bases, with 24 bases between the two germline ends. The CDR3 is 16 amino acids. CDR1 and CDR2 from the germline V gene are KGHDR and SFDVKD. The CDR3 region has the DNA TGTGCCACCAGTGACCCTACACCTTTACCCCCGGCGGGGCTGTTTTTT. Encoded protein: CATSDPTPLPPAGLFF.

This clonotype was seen once. One end of the junction fails to match germline, which may point to a read error. The chain combines TRBV12-3 or TRBV12-4 with TRBJ2-7, with a possible D match to TRBD1 (6 bases). This CDR3 contains 18 residues. CDR3 in DNA: TGTGCCATCAGTGACCAACTGTGGTTGGGACATCGCTCCTACGAGCAGTACTTC. This gives the protein CAISDQLWLGHRSYEQYF.

Ten or more counts support this clonotype. The rearrangement uses TRBV14 and TRBJ1-5; D is uncertain. Trimming removed 4 bases from V and 3 bases from J, with 13 bases in between. This CDR3 is 15 amino acids long. CDR1 and CDR2 from the germline V gene are SGHDN and FVKESK. The CDR3 loop is CASSLSGSHNQPQHF. CDR3 coding DNA: TGTGCCAGCAGCCTATCCGGGTCCCACAATCAGCCCCAGCATTTT.

This clonotype was detected only a few times. The chain links TRBV7-8 to TRBJ2-3, with 9 bases identical to TRBD2. The V segment lost 4 bases and the J segment 2 bases; nucleotides outside the gene matches: 7. The CDR3 contains 16 residues. CDR1 and CDR2 (germline): SGHVS, FQNEAQ. The CDR3 nucleotides are TGTGCCAGCAGCTCCCATGGCGGGAGGGACACAGATACGCAGTATTTT. It codes for CASSSHGGRDTDTQYF.

The genes are TRBV9 and TRBJ1-2; 11 bases align to TRBD1. V lost 0 bases, J lost 7 bases, and 5 bases stayed unmatched. CDR1 and CDR2 from the germline V gene are SGDLS and YYNGEE. This CDR3 spans 15 amino acids. CDR3 protein: CASSVGGQGVAGYTF. CDR3 nucleotide sequence: TGTGCCAGCAGCGTAGGGGGACAGGGGGTCGCTGGCTACACCTTC.

This clonotype appeared a few times. This chain connects TRBV10-3 to TRBJ2-1, with 13 bases lining up with TRBD2. This CDR3 contains 15 residues. The V and J ends lost 8 bases and 8 bases, in that order; junction bases with no gene match: 9. Germline CDR1 reads ENHRY; CDR2 reads SYGVKD. The CDR3 bases are TGTGCCATCGGCCGTACTAGCGGGAGGGGGGATGAGCAGTTCTTC. It codes for CAIGRTSGRGDEQFF.

This clonotype came up many times. The chain combines TRBV11-1 with TRBJ2-7; D is uncertain. The V end was cut by 3 bases, the J end by 3 bases, with 24 bases between. This CDR3 has 18 residues. The germline gives CDR1 SGHAT, CDR2 FQDESV (reference sequence). CDR3 sequence: CASSLKKTHSNHHYEQYF. The CDR3 nucleotides read TGTGCCAGCAGCTTGAAGAAGACCCACTCCAATCATCACTACGAGCAGTACTTC.

The rearrangement joins TRBV4-2 to TRBJ2-1; D not certain. There are 13 residues in the CDR3. Per germline, CDR1 LGHNA and CDR2 YNFKEQ. V was pared by 5 bases and J by 10 bases, with 15 bases between. The chain's CDR3 is CASSASSYREQFF. CDR3 sequence (DNA): TGTGCCAGCAGCGCCTCGAGCTATCGGGAGCAGTTCTTC.